Each of the 13 T cell receptor beta chains below was sequenced from the same sample in a study of cytomegalovirus exposure and HLA in healthy donors. The PCR used 60 Vbeta and 13 Jbeta primers. TCRdb's table, derived via immunoSEQ multiplex PCR, lists solely in-frame clones and lacks some. Among around 100,000 clones listed, more than 70% were seen once. Material: PBMCs. The receptors shown here come from a man under 40 in good health and CMV-seronegative.

This chain links TRBV5-6 with TRBJ2-7, with TRBD1 identical over 11 bases. Trimming cost V 3 bases and J 3 bases; bases outside gene matches: 2. The CDR3 consists of 14 residues. CDR1 and CDR2 (germline): SGHDT, YYEEEE. The CDR3 here is CASSWGQGDYEQYF. Here the CDR3 DNA reads TGTGCCAGCAGCTGGGGACAGGGGGACTACGAGCAGTACTTC. The full variable domain, in which reference TRBV5-6 and TRBJ2-7 provide the parts outside the CDR3, is DAGVTQSPTHLIKTRGQQVTLRCSPKSGHDTVSWYQQALGQGPQFIFQYYEEEERQRGNFPDRFSGHQFPNYSSELNVNALLLGDSALYLCASSWGQGDYEQYFGPGTRLTVT.

The rearrangement uses TRBV19 and TRBJ1-1; the D is unclear. Deletions cut 10 bases from V and 0 bases from J, with 12 bases between. There are 13 residues in the CDR3. Germline V gene data show CDR1 as LNHDA and CDR2 as SQIVND (reference sequence). In DNA form, the CDR3 reads TGTGCCACGTTGACAAGCATGAACACTGAAGCTTTCTTT. As protein: CATLTSMNTEAFF.

This chain joins TRBV30 and TRBJ1-3; 9 bases align to TRBD1. Germline CDR1 is GTSNPN and CDR2 is SVGIG (reference sequence). The CDR3 is made up of 16 amino acids. Unmatched junction bases numbered 6, after V lost 1 base and J lost 2 bases. DNA for the CDR3: TGTGCCTGGAGTGCCGCACAGGGGGCACCTGGAAACACCATATATTTT. Its translation: CAWSAAQGAPGNTIYF. The full variable domain, rest sourced from reference TRBV30 and TRBJ1-3, is SQTIHQWPATLVQPVGSPLSLECTVEGTSNPNLYWYRQAAGRGLQLLFYSVGIGQISSEVPQNLSASRPQDRQFILSSKKLLLSDSGFYLCAWSAAQGAPGNTIYFGEGSWLTVV.

The rearrangement joins TRBV2 to TRBJ2-4; the match to TRBD1 covers 10 bases. Germline trimming cut 6 bases from V and 5 bases from J; bases unmatched to any gene: 4. Looked up from germline, CDR1 is SNHLY and CDR2 is FYNNEI. This CDR3 has 14 amino acids. CDR3 nucleotides: TGTGCCAGCAGACCCGGGACAGGGGAAAACATTCAGTACTTC. Translation: CASRPGTGENIQYF.

V usage is TRBV19 and J usage is TRBJ1-1, with 10 bases fitting TRBD1. There are 14 residues in the CDR3. The J segment lost 5 bases and the V segment lost 8 bases, leaving 8 bases of the junction unmatched. From germline, CDR1 is LNHDA and CDR2 SQIVND (reference sequence). CDR3 protein: CASEMTGGPTEAFF. CDR3 nucleotide sequence: TGTGCCAGTGAGATGACAGGGGGCCCTACTGAAGCTTTCTTT.

This clone was picked up one time. The chain uses TRBV29-1 and TRBJ1-4; 8 bases fit TRBD1. The trim removed 0 bases at V and 8 bases at J, leaving 2 bases unmatched. The CDR3 has 13 residues. Germline V gene sequence: CDR1 SQVTM, CDR2 ANQGSEA. As DNA, the CDR3 is TGCAGCGTTGAAGAGGGACAGGCCGAAAAACTGTTTTTT. Translation gives CSVEEGQAEKLFF.

The chain carries TRBV15 and TRBJ2-1; D perhaps matches TRBD1 (5 bases). The CDR3 length is 15 residues. CDR1 and CDR2 (germline): LNHNV, YYDKDF (reference sequence). The ends were cut back, 0 bases at V and 8 bases at J, with 14 bases in the middle. The CDR3 reads CATSREPQGGYEQFF. CDR3 bases: TGTGCCACCAGCAGAGAACCTCAGGGCGGCTATGAGCAGTTCTTC.

The chain has TRBV27 and TRBJ2-7; weak D call: TRBD1 (6 bases). The CDR3 runs 14 residues. Trimming pared 6 bases from V and 1 base from J, leaving 13 bases between. Germline CDR1 and CDR2: MNHEY and SMNVEV (reference sequence). The CDR3 reads CASRKPDRSYEQYF. The DNA for the CDR3 is TGTGCCAGCAGAAAGCCGGACAGATCCTACGAGCAGTACTTC.

The chain combines TRBV10-1 with TRBJ2-1, with a possible D match to TRBD1 (6 bases). V lost 7 bases and J 8 bases, leaving 6 bases between the germline ends. Germline V gives CDR1 WNHNN, CDR2 SYGVQD (reference sequence). This CDR3 spans 10 amino acids. The CDR3 bases are TGCGCCAGCAAGGGGGATGAGCAGTTCTTC. Amino acid sequence: CASKGDEQFF.

The V gene is TRBV7-2, the J gene TRBJ1-2; weak D call: TRBD1 (5 bases). The ends were cut back, 4 bases at V and 3 bases at J, with 12 bases in the middle. This CDR3 has 14 amino acids. From germline, CDR1 is SGHTA and CDR2 FQGNSA. The CDR3 reads CASSSLGTYYGYTF. CDR3 nucleotides: TGTGCCAGCAGCTCCCTCGGGACTTACTATGGCTACACCTTC.

The J gene is TRBJ2-7, the V gene TRBV27; 7 bases match TRBD2. Germline values: CDR1 MNHEY, CDR2 SMNVEV (reference sequence). This CDR3 comprises 16 residues. V lost 0 bases and J lost 4; bases outside the gene matches: 9. Here the CDR3 DNA reads TGTGCCAGCAGTTTATCGGGGGAGGGGTTGAGGTACGAGCAGTACTTC. It translates to CASSLSGEGLRYEQYF.

The chain has TRBV11-2 and TRBJ2-7, with D perhaps TRBD1 (6 bases). This CDR3 spans 14 amino acids. With 2 bases removed from V and 0 bases from J, the gap between germline ends came to 8 bases. Germline V CDR1 and CDR2: SGHAT, FQNNGV. CDR3 in DNA: TGTGCCAGCAGCTTAAGACAGGTCTCCTACGAGCAGTACTTC. This codes for CASSLRQVSYEQYF.

The J gene is TRBJ2-2, the V gene TRBV19; D is possibly TRBD2 (6 bases). The V and J ends lost 5 bases and 5 bases respectively, with 15 bases between them. The CDR3 sequence is 15 residues long. Germline loops: CDR1 LNHDA, CDR2 SQIVND (reference sequence). This CDR3 reads CASSPTDGGTGELFF. The CDR3 coding sequence is TGTGCCAGTAGTCCGACGGACGGGGGTACCGGGGAGCTGTTTTTT.